Below are 17 T cell receptor beta chains sequenced from a single sample in a study of T cells in Graves' hyperthyroidism and ophthalmopathy. RNA transcripts gave rise to amplified TCR beta CDR3 regions. First-round RT-PCR with HTBI primers amplified the TCR CDR3 region. TCRdb re-called the multiplex PCR reads through MiXCR, storing one row per CDR3 protein. The sample records 500,000 to 600,000 distinct CDR3 sequences, more than 45% being singletons. The sequenced material came from peripheral blood or thyroid tissue (not recorded which). The source is a woman between 18 and 29 years old with Graves' hyperthyroidism.

The rearrangement uses TRBV15 and TRBJ2-7; D may be TRBD2 (6 bases). The length of the CDR3 is 13 residues. Germline assignment: CDR1 LNHNV and CDR2 YYDKDF (reference sequence). V gave up 1 base and J gave up 4 bases, with 8 bases separating them. CDR3 coding DNA: TGTGCCACCAGCAGAGCGGGGGTATACGAGCAGTACTTC. This gives the protein CATSRAGVYEQYF.

Ten or more counts support this clonotype. The chain links TRBV20-1 to TRBJ2-7; a weak D match, TRBD1 (6 bases). V gave up 6 bases and J gave up 4 bases, with 13 bases separating them. Germline V lookup: CDR1 DFQATT, CDR2 SNEGSKA (reference sequence). The CDR3 runs to 12 residues. This CDR3 reads CSALMDSYEQYF. In DNA form, the CDR3 reads TGCAGTGCCCTGATGGACAGTTACGAGCAGTACTTC.

This clonotype has at least ten counts. The chain couples TRBV12-3 or TRBV12-4 to TRBJ2-7, with a tentative D call TRBD1 (6 bases). Trimming removed 3 bases from V and 4 bases from J, with 16 bases in between. The CDR3 sequence is 15 residues long. CDR3 protein: CASSFPGQGRYEQYF. CDR3 in DNA: TGTGCCAGCAGTTTTCCTGGGCAGGGGCGGTACGAGCAGTACTTC.

The CDR3 spells CSFAGTPRVTDTQYF. The CDR3, as DNA: TGCAGCTTTGCGGGGACTCCGAGGGTCACAGATACGCAGTATTTT. V and J are TRBV29-1 and TRBJ1-5; D might be TRBD2 (6 bases). The tail of the sequence fits TRBJ2-3 better, so the J call may be wrong. CDR1 is SQVTM and CDR2 is ANQGSEA in the germline V gene. The CDR3 is 15 amino acids.

The V gene is TRBV19, the J gene TRBJ2-7, with a possible D match to TRBD2 (5 bases). The CDR3 spans 13 residues. The V end was cut by 3 bases, the J end by 3 bases, with 9 bases between. Germline V gives CDR1 LNHDA, CDR2 SQIVND (reference sequence). CDR3 DNA: TGTGCCAGTAGTATCGTAGGGAGCTACGAGCAGTACTTC. Protein sequence: CASSIVGSYEQYF.

As to this clonotype: Being one base from a much bigger clone, this may be a read error. This chain joins TRBV12-5 and TRBJ2-5; 13 nucleotides match TRBD2. The CDR3 totals 16 residues. V shed 9 bases, J shed 5 bases, and the junction held 12 bases outside the gene matches. The germline V gene has CDR1 LGHNT and CDR2 FRNRAP. In DNA, the CDR3 is TGTGCTAGCGGGTCAGGGACTAGCGGGGCCACGGAGACCCAGTACTTC. Protein sequence: CASGSGTSGATETQYF.

The chain carries TRBV6-2 or TRBV6-3 and TRBJ2-5, with 7 bases lining up with TRBD1. J gave up 9 bases and V 4 bases, and 11 bases lay outside the gene matches. This CDR3 comprises 14 residues. Germline V CDR1 and CDR2: MNHEY, SVGEGT. The CDR3 DNA is TGTGCCAGCAGTTCTGAGGTCAAGGGACAGCCCCAGTACTTC. Its protein is CASSSEVKGQPQYF.

V is TRBV20-1 and J is TRBJ2-1; 8 positions match TRBD2. Germline CDR1 is DFQATT and CDR2 is SNEGSKA (reference sequence). The CDR3 is 16 residues long. The V gene end was trimmed by 4 bases and the J gene end by 0 bases; junction bases not matched to a gene: 8. The CDR3 DNA is TGCAGTGCTACGGCTAGCGGGCCCAGCTCCTACAATGAGCAGTTCTTC. This encodes CSATASGPSSYNEQFF.

The V call is TRBV12-3 or TRBV12-4, the J call TRBJ1-4; TRBD1 aligns across 9 bases. The CDR3 has 13 residues. The junction had 6 bases not matched to a gene; V was cut back by 8 bases and J by 8 bases. The CDR3 here is CASCGQGQEKLFF. CDR3 in DNA: TGTGCCAGCTGTGGACAGGGGCAGGAAAAACTGTTTTTT.

This clonotype was recorded at least ten times. The rearrangement links TRBV7-6 to TRBJ1-1, with D possibly TRBD1 on 5 matching bases. V was cut by 1 base and J by 3 bases, with 12 bases left in between. Looked up from germline, CDR1 is SGHVS and CDR2 is FNYEAQ. The CDR3 totals 15 residues. The CDR3 DNA follows: TGTGCCAGCAGCTTAGGGGGCAGGGACGACACTGAAGCTTTCTTT. This sequence encodes CASSLGGRDDTEAFF.

This clonotype was detected many times. The V gene is TRBV2, the J gene TRBJ1-6; TRBD1 might be the D (6 bases). Germline V gene lookup returns CDR1 SNHLY and CDR2 FYNNEI. V dropped 10 bases and J dropped 8 bases, with 18 bases sitting between them. The CDR3 has 14 residues. CDR3 in DNA: TGTGCCACTAAAAGGGGGACGGTTGATTCACCCCTCCACTTT. Its translation: CATKRGTVDSPLHF.

Notes on this clonotype: The junction and the germline gene differ at one end; a read error may be behind it. This chain links TRBV7-2 with TRBJ2-5, with 8 bases matching TRBD2. The CDR3 has 16 amino acids. CDR1 and CDR2 from the germline V gene are SGHTA and FQGNSA. Here the CDR3 DNA reads TGTGCCAGCAGCCCCAGGGCACTAGCGGAACAAGAAACCCAGTACTTC. It encodes CASSPRALAEQETQYF.

The chain combines TRBV7-9 with TRBJ2-2; D tentatively reads TRBD1 or TRBD2 (5 bases each). Germline lookup yields CDR1 SEHNR and CDR2 FQNEAQ (reference sequence). Trimming took off 3 bases at V and 7 bases at J, with 21 bases between the two ends. This CDR3 contains 17 residues. CDR3 amino acids: CASSLEVLDSKHGELFF. In nucleotides, the CDR3 is TGTGCCAGCAGCTTGGAGGTATTAGACAGCAAGCACGGGGAGCTGTTTTTT.

The chain recombines TRBV25-1 with TRBJ1-2; D gene uncertain. The CDR3 runs to 12 residues. Germline CDR1 is MGHDK and CDR2 is SYGVNS. Trimming stripped 3 bases from V and 6 bases from J, with 8 bases between. CDR3 DNA sequence: TGTGCCAGCAGTGACCCTGGTCATGGCTACACCTTC. It is translated as CASSDPGHGYTF.

This clonotype has a count of ten or more. The chain is built from TRBV20-1 and TRBJ1-4; maybe TRBD1 (5 bases). Germline loops: CDR1 DFQATT, CDR2 SNEGSKA (reference sequence). Trimming pared 2 bases from V and 8 bases from J, leaving 18 bases between. This CDR3 comprises 15 residues. As DNA, the CDR3 is TGCAGTGCTAGAATGTCAGGGCAGGGAAGAGAAAAACTGTTTTTT. Amino acid sequence: CSARMSGQGREKLFF.

The chain combines TRBV7-2 with TRBJ1-2, with a weak D call TRBD1 (5 bases). This CDR3 region has 14 residues. Germline CDR1 SGHTA, CDR2 FQGNSA. Trimming pared 7 bases from V and 0 bases from J, leaving 12 bases between. For the CDR3, the DNA is TGTGCCAGCATGGGCAGGGAGACTAACTATGGCTACACCTTC. Translating it yields CASMGRETNYGYTF.

V and J are TRBV5-1 and TRBJ1-4; the match to TRBD1 covers 10 bases. Per the germline V gene, CDR1 is SGHRS and CDR2 is YFSETQ. J lost 7 bases, V lost 4 bases, and 10 bases had no gene match. This CDR3 contains 16 residues. The CDR3 region is CASSVSGTGVLEKLFF. The CDR3 bases are TGCGCCAGCAGCGTCTCCGGGACAGGGGTACTTGAAAAACTGTTTTTT.